These 12 T cell receptor beta chains were sequenced from one sample in a study of T cells after yellow fever vaccination. TCRdb ran MiXCR on the 5' RACE reads and lists one entry per CDR3 protein. The data contain 90,000 to 150,000 distinct CDR3 sequences, 5.5% to 8% of them singletons. Sequenced material: CD4+ T cells sorted from PBMCs, taken 45 days after the first yellow fever vaccination. These receptors were taken from a man between 18 and 29 years old who received the YFV17D yellow fever vaccine.

This clonotype came up a few times. V and J are TRBV7-2 and TRBJ1-2, with D maybe TRBD1 (5 bases). The germline V and J ends were trimmed by 8 bases and 5 bases, with 18 bases remaining between them. Germline V lookup: CDR1 SGHTA, CDR2 FQGNSA. The CDR3 runs 14 residues. CDR3 amino acids: CASHPRGEGYGYTF. CDR3 DNA sequence: TGTGCCAGCCACCCCCGGGGGGAAGGGTATGGCTACACCTTC.

A remark on this clonotype: This may be a read error, as it is one base from a much larger clone. The chain has TRBV19 and TRBJ2-4; D gene uncertain. This CDR3 has 13 residues. Germline V lookup: CDR1 LNHDA, CDR2 SQIVND (reference sequence). Here the CDR3 reads CDSTGTHGNIQYF. In DNA form, the CDR3 reads TGTGACAGTACCGGAACACACGGAAACATTCAGTACTTC.

In its sample, this clonotype was seen many times. The chain combines TRBV7-8 with TRBJ2-3; perhaps TRBD1 as D (6 bases). This CDR3 spans 16 amino acids. V shed 3 bases and J shed 3 bases, with 16 bases lying between them. The V gene's germline CDR1 is SGHVS and CDR2 FQNEAQ. CDR3 sequence: CASSFPHGGRTDTQYF. CDR3 bases: TGTGCCAGCAGCTTCCCTCATGGGGGCCGGACAGATACGCAGTATTTT.

This clonotype was detected ten times or more. The chain carries TRBV6-1 and TRBJ2-7; possible D gene TRBD1, 6 bases. The CDR3 contains 13 residues. Germline V lookup: CDR1 MNHNS, CDR2 SASEGT. Trimming took off 4 bases at V and 3 bases at J, with 10 bases between the two ends. CDR3 sequence reads: CASSGTVGYEQYV. The DNA of the CDR3 is TGTGCCAGCAGTGGGACAGTCGGCTACGAGCAGTACGTC.

This clonotype was seen repeatedly, ten times or more. This chain links TRBV6-1 with TRBJ2-4; 8 bases are a match to TRBD1. Trimming at V came to 2 bases and at J to 1 base, leaving 19 bases not matched to a gene. In germline, CDR1 is MNHNS, CDR2 SASEGT. This CDR3 region has 21 residues. The CDR3: CASSESQGAGRATLAKNIQYF. The CDR3 bases are TGTGCCAGCAGTGAATCGCAGGGGGCAGGGCGGGCGACCTTGGCCAAAAACATTCAGTACTTC.

This clonotype was recorded many times. The rearrangement joins TRBV20-1 to TRBJ2-5, with 7 bases identical to TRBD1. This CDR3 contains 12 residues. V shed 5 bases, J shed 2 bases, and the junction held 2 bases outside the gene matches. Germline V gene data show CDR1 as DFQATT and CDR2 as SNEGSKA (reference sequence). The CDR3 here is CSASDRQETQYF. CDR3 DNA sequence: TGCAGTGCTTCGGACAGGCAAGAGACCCAGTACTTC.

The table lists this clonotype with a few counts. The genes are TRBV6-1 and TRBJ2-7; D possibly corresponds to TRBD2 (5 bases). The CDR3 has 13 amino acids. V dropped 9 bases and J dropped 0 bases, with 12 bases sitting between them. Germline V lookup: CDR1 MNHNS, CDR2 SASEGT. Here the CDR3 DNA reads TGTGCCAGTTTAGGCGCGGGCTCCTACGAGCAGTACTTC. Its protein is CASLGAGSYEQYF.

In its sample, this clonotype was seen many times. This rearrangement joins TRBV15 to TRBJ2-5; D possibly uses TRBD1 or TRBD2 (6 bases each). V was cut by 5 bases and J by 4 bases, with 11 bases left in between. The germline V gene encodes CDR1 LNHNV and CDR2 YYDKDF (reference sequence). CDR3 size: 13 residues. CDR3 amino acids: CATSPRGGETQYF. In DNA, the CDR3 is TGTGCCACCAGCCCCAGGGGAGGAGAGACCCAGTACTTC.

This clonotype was counted at least ten times. The chain uses TRBV27 and TRBJ2-2; D is perhaps TRBD2 (6 bases). There are 17 residues in the CDR3. Trimming took 6 bases from V and 5 from J, leaving 22 bases between them. The germline gives CDR1 MNHEY, CDR2 SMNVEV (reference sequence). CDR3 coding DNA: TGTGCCAGCAGCCAACTAGCAAGGGGTGTGGGGACCGGGGAGCTGTTTTTT. It codes for CASSQLARGVGTGELFF.

This clonotype was counted ten times or more. The gene calls are TRBV20-1 and TRBJ1-3; D unclear. The V end lost 1 base, the J end lost 0 bases, and 13 bases lay between the germline ends. The CDR3 covers 16 residues. Germline V gives CDR1 DFQATT, CDR2 SNEGSKA (reference sequence). CDR3 protein: CSARGSRLSSGNTIYF. The CDR3 DNA sequence: TGCAGTGCTAGAGGCTCGCGGTTAAGCTCTGGAAACACCATATATTTT.

The chain uses TRBV30 and TRBJ2-4; 8 positions match TRBD1. V trimming: 2 bases; J trimming: 3 bases; junction bases outside the gene matches: 3. This CDR3 has 14 residues. Germline CDR1 and CDR2: GTSNPN and SVGIG (reference sequence). The CDR3 coding sequence is TGTGCCTGGAGTCTTACAGGGGGCAAAAACATTCAGTACTTC. It encodes CAWSLTGGKNIQYF.

This clonotype showed up just a few times. This chain's CDR3 is CAWTSLRTGVFGYTF. Here the CDR3 DNA reads TGTGCCTGGACCTCATTGCGGACAGGGGTCTTTGGCTACACCTTC. V and J are TRBV30 and TRBJ1-2; 9 positions match TRBD1. V lost 4 bases, J lost 7 bases, and 13 bases stayed unmatched. This CDR3 is built from 15 residues. Germline V CDR1 and CDR2: GTSNPN, SVGIG (reference sequence).